A selection of T cell receptor beta chains follows, all from one sample in a study of control samples from healthy donors and cancer patients. Generated by immunoSEQ multiplex PCR, the TCRdb table keeps only in-frame clones and is missing some. The profile shows around 250,000 clones, 82% of them singletons. The sample taken for sequencing was PBMCs. The origin of the receptors is a woman in her sixties or seventies with lung cancer. Each CDR3 is given with its conserved first and last residue. The D gene is left open where the match is weak. Some rows mark clone size as missing; the rest say once, few, many or name a class of expanded clone.

clone size	CDR3 length	V gene	J gene	D gene	CDR3 protein	CDR3 DNA
-	17	TRBV5-1	TRBJ1-1	TRBD1	CASSLQGQGFRNTEAFF	TGCGCCAGCAGCTTGCAAGGACAGGGGTTTAGGAATACTGAAGCTTTCTTT
-	12	TRBV13	TRBJ2-1	-	CASSLRGNEQFF	TGTGCCAGCAGCTTAAGGGGCAATGAGCAGTTCTTC
-	15	TRBV7-9	TRBJ2-1	-	CASSQRGGSYNEQFF	TGTGCCAGCAGCCAACGTGGTGGGAGCTACAATGAGCAGTTCTTC
once	13	TRBV24-1	TRBJ2-5	-	CATSGAATETQYF	TGTGCCACCAGCGGCGCGGCGACCGAGACCCAGTACTTC
-	14	TRBV5-6	TRBJ1-3	-	CASRATVSGNTIYF	TGTGCCAGCAGGGCGACGGTGTCTGGAAACACCATATATTTT
-	15	TRBV5-1	TRBJ1-2	-	CASSPAGARNYGYTF	TGCGCCAGCAGCCCGGCGGGGGCGAGGAACTATGGCTACACCTTC
few	14	TRBV5-5	TRBJ1-5	-	CASGAGTLNQPQHF	TGTGCCAGTGGGGCCGGAACGCTCAATCAGCCCCAGCATTTT
-	13	TRBV14	TRBJ2-5	-	CASSQGNIETQYF	TGTGCCAGCAGCCAAGGCAATATAGAGACCCAGTACTTC
-	14	TRBV6-6	TRBJ1-4	-	CASTISGRTEKLFF	TGTGCCAGCACCATCTCCGGACGGACTGAAAAACTGTTTTTT
-	17	TRBV2	TRBJ2-3	-	CASSERGIGAGGVPQYF	TGTGCCAGCAGTGAACGGGGGATCGGGGCAGGGGGGGTCCCGCAGTATTTT
-	15	TRBV28	TRBJ1-1	TRBD1	CASSSFRDSNAEAFF	TGTGCCAGCAGTTCATTCCGGGACAGCAACGCTGAAGCTTTCTTT
-	16	TRBV7-9	TRBJ2-2	TRBD2	CASSLALGLSAGELFF	TGTGCCAGCAGCTTAGCGCTGGGACTAAGTGCCGGGGAGCTGTTTTTT
few	12	TRBV6-5	TRBJ1-1	TRBD1	CASGLQGAHAFF	TGTGCCAGCGGATTACAGGGGGCGCATGCTTTCTTT
-	13	TRBV7-2	TRBJ2-7	-	CASSAPRVISADF	TGTGCCAGCAGCGCCCCGAGGGTTATTTCTGCGGACTTC
-	16	TRBV7-9	TRBJ1-3	TRBD1	CASSLATGLTGNTIYF	TGTGCCAGCAGCTTAGCGACAGGGCTCACTGGAAACACCATATATTTT
-	14	TRBV7-9	TRBJ2-7	-	CASSLYRDTYEQYF	TGTGCCAGCAGCTTATACAGGGATACTTACGAGCAGTACTTC
once	13	TRBV4-1	TRBJ2-7	-	CASSQPGDNEQYF	TGCGCCAGCAGCCAACCGGGAGACAACGAGCAGTACTTC
-	15	TRBV19	TRBJ2-3	TRBD1	CASSITGGGTDTQYF	TGTGCCAGTAGTATAACAGGGGGAGGCACAGATACGCAGTATTTT
many	15	TRBV3-1/TRBV3-2	TRBJ1-1	-	CASGFRGTPSGGEIF	TGTGCCAGCGGGTTTCGAGGGACGCCGTCCGGGGGGGAGATCTTT
-	14	TRBV6-2/TRBV6-3	TRBJ2-2	-	CASSYSWGAGELFF	TGTGCCAGCAGTTATTCCTGGGGCGCCGGGGAGCTGTTTTTT
-	17	TRBV5-1	TRBJ2-2	-	CASSFPRGSPNTGELFF	TGCGCCAGCAGCTTCCCTCGGGGGAGCCCGAACACCGGGGAGCTGTTTTTT
-	17	TRBV2	TRBJ2-3	TRBD2	CASREGRFGRGEDTQYF	TGTGCCAGCAGAGAGGGGAGATTTGGGCGGGGGGAAGATACGCAGTATTTT
-	15	TRBV10-2	TRBJ1-6	-	CASSESGWRDSPLHF	TGCGCCAGCAGTGAGTCGGGGTGGAGGGATTCACCCCTCCACTTT
-	15	TRBV27	TRBJ2-7	TRBD2	CASSLLPGGHYEQYF	TGTGCCAGCAGTTTACTCCCGGGAGGGCATTACGAGCAGTACTTC
-	15	TRBV5-6	TRBJ1-3	-	CASSFYLQSGNTIYF	TGTGCCAGCAGCTTTTACCTCCAGTCTGGAAACACCATATATTTT
-	15	TRBV5-4	TRBJ1-1	-	CASSREGRGNTEAFF	TGTGCCAGCAGCCGGGAGGGTAGGGGGAACACTGAAGCTTTCTTT
-	15	TRBV7-6	TRBJ2-1	TRBD2	CASSLVSGGYNEQFF	TGTGCCAGCAGCTTAGTGAGCGGGGGGTACAATGAGCAGTTCTTC
-	14	TRBV5-4	TRBJ2-7	TRBD2	CASSSAGGIYEQYF	TGTGCCAGCAGCTCAGCGGGAGGGATCTACGAGCAGTACTTC
-	17	TRBV24-1	TRBJ2-1	-	CATSDHRAAAWGDEQFF	TGTGCCACCAGTGATCACCGGGCGGCCGCTTGGGGAGATGAGCAGTTCTTC
-	14	TRBV18	TRBJ2-7	-	CASSPGTGTYEQYF	TGTGCCAGCTCACCCGGGACCGGGACCTACGAGCAGTACTTC
-	13	TRBV9	TRBJ1-1	-	CASSVSREGKAFF	TGTGCCAGCAGCGTCTCTCGTGAGGGTAAAGCTTTCTTT
-	11	TRBV6-2/TRBV6-3	TRBJ1-1	TRBD1	CASSNDRGAFF	TGTGCCAGCAGTAATGACAGGGGAGCTTTCTTT
few	16	TRBV5-1	TRBJ2-1	TRBD2	CASSGTSGRGYNEQFF	TGCGCCAGCAGCGGGACTAGCGGGAGGGGGTACAATGAGCAGTTCTTC
-	16	TRBV28	TRBJ2-1	TRBD2	CASRPTGTSGRNEQFF	TGTGCCAGCAGACCTACCGGGACTAGCGGCCGCAATGAGCAGTTCTTC
-	11	TRBV20-1	TRBJ2-7	-	CSATPLREQYF	TGCAGTGCTACCCCCCTTAGGGAGCAGTACTTC
-	12	TRBV3-1/TRBV3-2	TRBJ1-2	-	CASSQDKFGYTF	TGTGCCAGCAGCCAAGATAAGTTCGGCTACACCTTC
few	15	TRBV6-5	TRBJ2-3	-	CASSYDGREADTQYF	TGTGCCAGCAGTTACGATGGCAGGGAGGCAGATACGCAGTATTTT
few	12	TRBV7-9	TRBJ1-5	-	CASSSLEGPQHF	TGTGCCAGCAGCTCTCTCGAGGGACCCCAGCATTTT
few	17	TRBV14	TRBJ2-7	TRBD2	CASSQETPLAGGNEQYF	TGTGCCAGCAGCCAAGAAACTCCCCTGGCGGGAGGTAACGAGCAGTACTTC
-	16	TRBV5-1	TRBJ2-1	-	CASSKSGTPTYNEQFF	TGCGCCAGCTCTAAGTCCGGGACACCCACCTACAATGAGCAGTTCTTC
-	11	TRBV20-1	TRBJ1-1	-	CSAILDTEAFF	TGCAGTGCTATTTTGGACACTGAAGCTTTCTTT
-	13	TRBV7-8	TRBJ1-4	TRBD1	CASADRANEKLFF	TGTGCCAGCGCGGACAGGGCAAATGAAAAACTGTTTTTT
-	15	TRBV3-1/TRBV3-2	TRBJ2-1	TRBD2	CASSQTSGIGNEQFF	TGTGCCAGCAGCCAAACTAGCGGGATCGGCAATGAGCAGTTCTTC
-	16	TRBV7-8	TRBJ2-7	-	CASRHETWATSNEQYF	TGTGCCAGCAGGCATGAAACTTGGGCCACTTCCAACGAGCAGTACTTC
once	13	TRBV12-3/TRBV12-4	TRBJ2-1	-	CASSLHGRNEQFF	TGTGCCAGCAGTCTTCACGGACGGAATGAGCAGTTCTTC
-	15	TRBV6-5	TRBJ1-3	-	CASTLDSASGNTIYF	TGTGCCAGCACCCTTGACAGCGCTTCTGGAAACACCATATATTTT
-	13	TRBV24-1	TRBJ2-7	TRBD1	CATSGTGNYEQYF	TGTGCCACCAGTGGGACAGGGAACTACGAGCAGTACTTC
-	13	TRBV19	TRBJ1-4	TRBD1	CASMGQRGEKLFF	TGTGCCAGTATGGGACAGCGAGGGGAAAAACTGTTTTTT
-	12	TRBV6-2/TRBV6-3	TRBJ2-5	-	CASSSRVETQYF	TGTGCCAGCAGTTCTCGAGTAGAGACCCAGTACTTC
-	13	TRBV25-1	TRBJ2-5	-	CASSWGRRETQYF	TGTGCCAGCAGTTGGGGGAGACGAGAGACCCAGTACTTC
-	15	TRBV19	TRBJ2-6	-	CASSIARSGANVLTF	TGTGCCAGTAGTATCGCCCGCTCTGGGGCCAACGTCCTGACTTTC
-	14	TRBV19	TRBJ1-5	-	CASRLTGPHQPQHF	TGTGCCAGTAGGCTGACAGGCCCCCATCAGCCCCAGCATTTT
-	15	TRBV19	TRBJ2-7	-	CASSIQGRPWNEQYF	TGTGCCAGTAGTATACAGGGAAGGCCCTGGAACGAGCAGTACTTC
-	15	TRBV25-1	TRBJ1-3	-	CASRETDISGNTIYF	TGTGCCAGCAGGGAGACAGATATCTCTGGAAACACCATATATTTT